This TCR beta chain was recovered during a study of T cell changes during pregnancy in multiple sclerosis. Generated by immunoSEQ multiplex PCR, the TCRdb table keeps only in-frame clones and is missing some. This sample carries about 42,000 clones, roughly nine tenths of them seen once, and the ten largest clones take approximately 1%. Germline V lookup: CDR1 MGHDK, CDR2 SYGVNS. Deletions cut 3 bases from V and 3 bases from J, with 9 bases between. The CDR3 has 13 residues. The rearrangement uses TRBV25-1 and TRBJ2-7; D unresolved. Sequenced material: CD4+ T cells from peripheral blood mononuclear cells, taken in the second trimester of pregnancy. This TCR was sampled from a female donor with multiple sclerosis, enrolled in a pregnancy study. The CDR3 bases are TGTGCCAGCAGTGATGCTAGTTTCTACGAGCAGTACTTC. Translating gives CASSDASFYEQYF.